These T cell receptor beta chains were read from a single sample in a study of cytomegalovirus exposure and HLA in healthy donors. The assay was immunoSEQ multiplex PCR, and TCRdb's table has in-frame clones only and misses some. The sample includes roughly 290,000 clones, 80% seen only once; the top ten take about 0.3%. The sample comprised PBMCs. These TCRs come from a girl between 2 and 10 years old in good health and CMV-seronegative. The CDR3 runs from the conserved cysteine through the conserved F or W. The D gene is left open where the match is weak. Clone sizes are given selectively: once, few, many, or a class where the clone is expanded.

DNA: TGTGCCAGTAGTACCGGAATGGGACTAGCGGGCTCCTACGAGCAGTACTTC; CDR3: CASSTGMGLAGSYEQYF; D: TRBD2; size: .; J: TRBJ2-7; V: TRBV19
DNA: TGTGCCAGCACCCTGGGGGCCCTAGCAGATACGCAGTATTTT; CDR3: CASTLGALADTQYF; D: .; size: .; J: TRBJ2-3; V: TRBV2
DNA: TGTGCCAGCTCACCGGACAACTCCTACGAGCAGTACTTC; CDR3: CASSPDNSYEQYF; D: .; size: few; J: TRBJ2-7; V: TRBV18
DNA: TGTGCCAGTAGTAGACCCGGGGGAAACTATGGCTACACCTTC; CDR3: CASSRPGGNYGYTF; D: .; size: .; J: TRBJ1-2; V: TRBV19
DNA: TGTGCCAGCACACGCCTACCGACAGGCGGGAATGAAAAACTGTTTTTT; CDR3: CASTRLPTGGNEKLFF; D: .; size: .; J: TRBJ1-4; V: TRBV5-5
DNA: TGTGCCAGCAGCTTAATGGGAGTCAGGGGATTTGTGTACGAGCAGTACTTC; CDR3: CASSLMGVRGFVYEQYF; D: .; size: .; J: TRBJ2-7; V: TRBV11-2
DNA: TGTGCCAGCAGATGGGACGGAGGGGTCACTCAGCCCCAGCATTTT; CDR3: CASRWDGGVTQPQHF; D: .; size: .; J: TRBJ1-5; V: TRBV6-6
DNA: TGTGCCAGCAGTGATCGGCAGGGGAGCTATGGCTACACCTTC; CDR3: CASSDRQGSYGYTF; D: .; size: .; J: TRBJ1-2; V: TRBV2
DNA: TGTGCCTGGAGCACAGGGCACGAGCAGTACTTC; CDR3: CAWSTGHEQYF; D: .; size: .; J: TRBJ2-7; V: TRBV30
DNA: TGTGCCTGGAAACGTCGACAGGACAATGAGCAGTTCTTC; CDR3: CAWKRRQDNEQFF; D: .; size: .; J: TRBJ2-1; V: TRBV30
DNA: TGTGCCAGCAGTTACCTGACAGGGATGAGTGGCTACACCTTC; CDR3: CASSYLTGMSGYTF; D: TRBD1; size: .; J: TRBJ1-2; V: TRBV6-5
DNA: TGTGCCAGCAGCGCGGGACACCCGAACACTGAAGCTTTCTTT; CDR3: CASSAGHPNTEAFF; D: .; size: .; J: TRBJ1-1; V: TRBV9
DNA: TGCGCCAGCAGAGGGGCTGCAACTAATGAAAAACTGTTTTTT; CDR3: CASRGAATNEKLFF; D: .; size: .; J: TRBJ1-4; V: TRBV5-1
DNA: TGTGCCAGCAGTTACTCGGAGACAGGGAGCGAGCAGTACTTC; CDR3: CASSYSETGSEQYF; D: TRBD1; size: .; J: TRBJ2-7; V: TRBV6-5
DNA: TGTGCCAGTAGTATATCTGTTGCTAGCGGATACAATGAGCAGTTCTTC; CDR3: CASSISVASGYNEQFF; D: TRBD2; size: .; J: TRBJ2-1; V: TRBV19
DNA: TGTGCCAGCAGCGTGACAGGGATCTCCTACAATGAGCAGTTCTTC; CDR3: CASSVTGISYNEQFF; D: TRBD1; size: few; J: TRBJ2-1; V: TRBV9
DNA: TGCGCCAGCAGCCGAGGACTAGCGGGAGGTTCAGATACGCAGTATTTT; CDR3: CASSRGLAGGSDTQYF; D: TRBD2; size: .; J: TRBJ2-3; V: TRBV5-1
DNA: TGTGCCAGTAGTCCAGGTCGGGGGGGCTATGAGCAGTTCTTC; CDR3: CASSPGRGGYEQFF; D: TRBD2; size: few; J: TRBJ2-1; V: TRBV19
DNA: TGCGCCAGCAGCCAGGTCCCCGGGACTAGCTCCTACAATGAGCAGTTCTTC; CDR3: CASSQVPGTSSYNEQFF; D: TRBD2; size: few; J: TRBJ2-1; V: TRBV4-1
DNA: TGTGCCAGCAGAGTCGGGAGGGCGCGGTACGAGCAGTACTTC; CDR3: CASRVGRARYEQYF; D: TRBD2; size: .; J: TRBJ2-7; V: TRBV28
DNA: TGTGCTAGTGGCCCTAGCCGACTAGCTTTGTGGCCATACACAGATACGCAGTATTTT; CDR3: CASGPSRLALWPYTDTQYF; D: TRBD2; size: .; J: TRBJ2-3; V: TRBV12-5
DNA: TGTGCCTGGAGCGAAAAAGGGGGACCTGCCTACGAGCAGTACTTC; CDR3: CAWSEKGGPAYEQYF; D: .; size: .; J: TRBJ2-7; V: TRBV30
DNA: TGTGCCAGCACAAGCACAGATACGCAGTATTTT; CDR3: CASTSTDTQYF; D: .; size: .; J: TRBJ2-3; V: TRBV27
DNA: TGTGCCTGGTCCGGACAGGGTGAGCAGCCCCAGCATTTT; CDR3: CAWSGQGEQPQHF; D: TRBD1; size: .; J: TRBJ1-5; V: TRBV30
DNA: TGTGCCAGCAGCCCTCGACTGGCAGCTCGCTATGGCTACACCTTC; CDR3: CASSPRLAARYGYTF; D: .; size: .; J: TRBJ1-2; V: TRBV5-8
DNA: TGTGCCAGCAGTTTAGGTCTCGCCAGGGTAGATGAGCAGTACTTC; CDR3: CASSLGLARVDEQYF; D: .; size: .; J: TRBJ2-7; V: TRBV28
DNA: TGCAGCGTTGATAAGGGGGAAGGGACCTACGAGCAGTACTTC; CDR3: CSVDKGEGTYEQYF; D: .; size: once; J: TRBJ2-7; V: TRBV29-1
DNA: TGTGCCAGCAGCTTGCCCCAGCCCCGACTAGTTTCCACCGGGGAGCTGTTTTTT; CDR3: CASSLPQPRLVSTGELFF; D: .; size: .; J: TRBJ2-2; V: TRBV11-2
DNA: TGTGCCATAGCATCTGCGGGGATAGGAAGTGGCAATGAGCAGTTCTTC; CDR3: CAIASAGIGSGNEQFF; D: .; size: .; J: TRBJ2-1; V: TRBV10-3
DNA: TGCGCCAGCAGCTTCCTGGGACTAGGGAATTTGGATGAGCAGTTCTTC; CDR3: CASSFLGLGNLDEQFF; D: TRBD2; size: .; J: TRBJ2-1; V: TRBV5-1
DNA: TGTGCCAGCAGCACCGGGACAGGGTACTACGAGCAGTACTTC; CDR3: CASSTGTGYYEQYF; D: TRBD1; size: .; J: TRBJ2-7; V: TRBV5-6
DNA: TGTGCCAGCAGCTTAGTGGCGGGGGATTCCGAGCAGTACTTC; CDR3: CASSLVAGDSEQYF; D: TRBD2; size: .; J: TRBJ2-7; V: TRBV7-2
DNA: TGTGCCAGCAGCTGGGGACTAGCGGGGGGTTCCAACCAAGAGACCCAGTACTTC; CDR3: CASSWGLAGGSNQETQYF; D: TRBD2; size: .; J: TRBJ2-5; V: TRBV5-5
DNA: TGCGCCAGCAGCTCGGACTACACCGGGGAGCTGTTTTTT; CDR3: CASSSDYTGELFF; D: .; size: .; J: TRBJ2-2; V: TRBV10-1
DNA: TGTGCCAGCAGCCAGCGGGGTCACTATGGCTACACCTTC; CDR3: CASSQRGHYGYTF; D: .; size: .; J: TRBJ1-2; V: TRBV14
DNA: TGTGCCAGCAGCTCTACCGGGACAGGGCGCAATGAGCAGTTCTTC; CDR3: CASSSTGTGRNEQFF; D: TRBD1; size: .; J: TRBJ2-1; V: TRBV7-8
DNA: TGTGCCAGCAGCTTAAGACAGGGTTTAATCTACGAGCAGTACTTC; CDR3: CASSLRQGLIYEQYF; D: TRBD1; size: .; J: TRBJ2-7; V: TRBV7-6
DNA: TGTGCCAGCGGCCGACAGGGGATAGGTGGCTACACCTTC; CDR3: CASGRQGIGGYTF; D: TRBD1; size: .; J: TRBJ1-2; V: TRBV5-4
DNA: TGTGCCAGCAGCTTGGATAGCATGTCCGGGGAGCTGTTTTTT; CDR3: CASSLDSMSGELFF; D: .; size: .; J: TRBJ2-2; V: TRBV5-4
DNA: TGTGCCAGCAGGACAGATATGAACACTGAAGCTTTCTTT; CDR3: CASRTDMNTEAFF; D: .; size: .; J: TRBJ1-1; V: TRBV6-5
DNA: TGCAGCGCCCTGTCCCCTCCCGGGGGGCGCGAGACTGAAGCTTTCTTT; CDR3: CSALSPPGGRETEAFF; D: .; size: .; J: TRBJ1-1; V: TRBV29-1
DNA: TGTGCCAGCAGCTTAGGCGGGGACGAGCAGTACTTC; CDR3: CASSLGGDEQYF; D: .; size: .; J: TRBJ2-7; V: TRBV7-9
DNA: TGCGCCAGCAGCTTGAGTCGGCCAGGGAGGTTGGTGAACACTGAAGCTTTCTTT; CDR3: CASSLSRPGRLVNTEAFF; D: .; size: .; J: TRBJ1-1; V: TRBV5-1
DNA: TGTGCCAGCACCAAACGGGAGGGGGACTTGGGCTACACCTTC; CDR3: CASTKREGDLGYTF; D: .; size: .; J: TRBJ1-2; V: TRBV5-8
DNA: TGTGCCAGTAGTGAAAGACAGGGAGAAGAGACCCAGTACTTC; CDR3: CASSERQGEETQYF; D: TRBD1; size: few; J: TRBJ2-5; V: TRBV19
DNA: TGTGCCAGCAGCTTAGATTGGGGCGGGACGAACCTCAATCAGCCCCAGCATTTT; CDR3: CASSLDWGGTNLNQPQHF; D: .; size: .; J: TRBJ1-5; V: TRBV11-2
DNA: TGTGCCTGGAGTCCCGGGAACACTGAAGCTTTCTTT; CDR3: CAWSPGNTEAFF; D: .; size: .; J: TRBJ1-1; V: TRBV30
DNA: TGTGCCAGTAGTTACGGGGATTACTCCTATAATTCACCCCTCCACTTT; CDR3: CASSYGDYSYNSPLHF; D: .; size: .; J: TRBJ1-6; V: TRBV19
DNA: TGTGCCTGGAGTGTAGGTACAGGGGGTTTTGTGCCCCTCCACTTT; CDR3: CAWSVGTGGFVPLHF; D: TRBD1; size: .; J: TRBJ1-6; V: TRBV30
DNA: TGTGCCAGCAGCCAACTGGGACAGAGCCTGGGGGGAGGCACCTACGAGCAGTACTTC; CDR3: CASSQLGQSLGGGTYEQYF; D: .; size: .; J: TRBJ2-7; V: TRBV4-2
DNA: TGTGCCAGCGCCAATGTAGCGGGAGGCTCCTACGAGCAGTACTTC; CDR3: CASANVAGGSYEQYF; D: TRBD2; size: .; J: TRBJ2-7; V: TRBV7-9
DNA: TGCAGCGTTCCGGGTGAAGCTTTCTTT; CDR3: CSVPGEAFF; D: .; size: once; J: TRBJ1-1; V: TRBV29-1